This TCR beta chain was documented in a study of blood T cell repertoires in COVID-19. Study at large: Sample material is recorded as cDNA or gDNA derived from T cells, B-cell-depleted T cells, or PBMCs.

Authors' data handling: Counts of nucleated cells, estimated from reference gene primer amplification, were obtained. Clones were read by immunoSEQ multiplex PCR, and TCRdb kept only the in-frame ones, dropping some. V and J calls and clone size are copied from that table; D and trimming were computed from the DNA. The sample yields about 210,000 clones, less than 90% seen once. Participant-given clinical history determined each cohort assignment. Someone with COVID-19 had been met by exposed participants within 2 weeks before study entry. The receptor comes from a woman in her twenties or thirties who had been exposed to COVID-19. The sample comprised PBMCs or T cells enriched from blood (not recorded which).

The CDR3 nucleotides read TGCGCCAGCACACTAGCGGGGCCAGACAATGAGCAGTTCTTC. This codes for CASTLAGPDNEQFF. This chain links TRBV4-1 with TRBJ2-1; 10 bases map to TRBD2. The germline V gene has CDR1 MGHRA and CDR2 YSYEKL. The CDR3 runs to 14 residues. V was pared by 7 bases and J by 5 bases, with 5 bases of the junction left unmatched.